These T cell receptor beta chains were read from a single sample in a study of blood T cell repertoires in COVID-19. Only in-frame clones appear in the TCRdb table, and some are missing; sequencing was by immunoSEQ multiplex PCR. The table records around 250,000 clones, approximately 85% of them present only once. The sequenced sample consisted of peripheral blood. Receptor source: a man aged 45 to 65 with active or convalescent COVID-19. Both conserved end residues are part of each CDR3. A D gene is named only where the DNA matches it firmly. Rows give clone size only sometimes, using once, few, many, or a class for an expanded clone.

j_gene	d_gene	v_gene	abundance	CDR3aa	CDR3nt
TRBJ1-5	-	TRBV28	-	CASSVSPTARGNQPQHF	TGTGCCAGCAGTGTCAGCCCGACAGCAAGGGGCAATCAGCCCCAGCATTTT
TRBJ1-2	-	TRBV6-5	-	CASRPTGKNGYTF	TGTGCCAGCAGGCCGACAGGAAAAAATGGCTACACCTTC
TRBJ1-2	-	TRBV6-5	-	CASSYSQGGGGYTF	TGTGCCAGCAGTTACTCACAGGGAGGGGGTGGCTACACCTTC
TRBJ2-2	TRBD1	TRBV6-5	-	CASSLGQGNTGELFF	TGTGCCAGCAGTTTAGGACAGGGGAACACCGGGGAGCTGTTTTTT
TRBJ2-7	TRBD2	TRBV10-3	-	CAISGEGKVYEQYF	TGTGCCATCAGTGGGGAGGGGAAGGTCTACGAGCAGTACTTC
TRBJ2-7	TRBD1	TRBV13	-	CPSIAGTGHHEQYF	TGCCCGTCTATTGCCGGGACAGGGCATCACGAGCAGTACTTC
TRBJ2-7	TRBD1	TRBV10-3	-	CAISGGTGDGRNF	TGTGCCATCAGTGGGGGGACAGGGGATGGTCGGAACTTC
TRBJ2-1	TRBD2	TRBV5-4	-	CASSLGTSGLVHNEQFF	TGTGCCAGCAGCTTGGGAACTAGCGGACTAGTACACAATGAGCAGTTCTTC
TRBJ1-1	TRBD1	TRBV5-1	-	CASSRTGVNTEAFF	TGCGCCAGCAGCCGCACAGGGGTGAACACTGAAGCTTTCTTT
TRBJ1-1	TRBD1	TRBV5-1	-	CASSWAGGSTEAFF	TGCGCCAGCAGCTGGGCAGGGGGAAGTACTGAAGCTTTCTTT
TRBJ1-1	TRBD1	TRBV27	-	CASSKRQGLFSSHEAFF	TGTGCCAGCAGTAAGCGACAGGGATTATTCTCGAGCCATGAAGCTTTCTTT
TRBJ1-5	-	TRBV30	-	CAWSGGSNQPQHF	TGTGCCTGGAGTGGAGGTAGTAATCAGCCCCAGCATTTT
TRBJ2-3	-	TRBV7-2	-	CASSWGGISTDTQYF	TGTGCCAGCAGCTGGGGAGGAATAAGCACAGATACGCAGTATTTT
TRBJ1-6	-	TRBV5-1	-	CASSPSSGNSPLHF	TGCGCCAGCAGCCCATCTTCGGGAAATTCACCCCTCCACTTT
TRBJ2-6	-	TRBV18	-	CASSPQGQGTRGANVLTF	TGTGCCAGCTCACCACAGGGCCAGGGTACGAGAGGGGCCAACGTCCTGACTTTC
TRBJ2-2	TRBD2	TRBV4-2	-	CASSQVGAGGVGELFF	TGTGCCAGCAGCCAAGTGGGCGCGGGAGGAGTCGGGGAGCTGTTTTTT
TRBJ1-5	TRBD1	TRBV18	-	CASSPPGQGGRQPQHF	TGTGCCAGCTCACCACCGGGACAGGGGGGACGTCAGCCCCAGCATTTT
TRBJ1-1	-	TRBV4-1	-	CASSQVINTEAFF	TGCGCCAGCAGCCAAGTTATCAACACTGAAGCTTTCTTT
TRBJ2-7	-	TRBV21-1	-	CASSSSTGGYEQYF	TGTGCCAGCAGCTCATCGACGGGGGGATACGAGCAGTACTTC
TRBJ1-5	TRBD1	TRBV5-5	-	CASSSGTGSQPQHF	TGTGCCAGCAGCTCTGGGACAGGGAGTCAGCCCCAGCATTTT
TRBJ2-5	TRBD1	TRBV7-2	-	CASSSGTGGFETQYF	TGTGCCAGCAGCTCCGGGACAGGGGGCTTCGAGACCCAGTACTTC
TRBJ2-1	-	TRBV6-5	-	CATARAGLYEQFF	TGTGCCACCGCCAGGGCAGGGTTGTATGAGCAGTTCTTC
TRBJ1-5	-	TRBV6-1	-	CASSEERNQPQHF	TGTGCCAGCAGTGAAGAACGGAATCAGCCCCAGCATTTT
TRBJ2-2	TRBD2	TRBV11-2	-	CASSSWLAGGAGELFF	TGTGCCAGCAGCTCCTGGCTAGCGGGAGGTGCCGGGGAGCTGTTTTTT
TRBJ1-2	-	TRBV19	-	CASSAKGRGNYGYTF	TGTGCCAGCTCGGCGAAGGGCAGGGGTAACTATGGCTACACCTTC
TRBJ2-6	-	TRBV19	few	CASRDSSGANVLTF	TGTGCCAGTAGGGACAGCTCTGGGGCCAACGTCCTGACTTTC
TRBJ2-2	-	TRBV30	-	CACGGRGNTGELFF	TGTGCCTGCGGGGGAAGAGGGAACACCGGGGAGCTGTTTTTT
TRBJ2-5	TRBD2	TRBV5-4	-	CASSLVPKVAGIGETQYF	TGTGCCAGCAGCTTGGTGCCCAAAGTAGCGGGAATTGGTGAGACCCAGTACTTC
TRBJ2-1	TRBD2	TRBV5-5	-	CASSPLGGSTVNNEQFF	TGTGCCAGCAGCCCCCTGGGGGGGTCCACCGTCAACAATGAGCAGTTCTTC
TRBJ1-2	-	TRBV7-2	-	CASSSRTDVFNYGYTF	TGTGCCAGCAGCTCACGGACAGACGTTTTTAACTATGGCTACACCTTC
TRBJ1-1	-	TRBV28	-	CASMSLNTEAFF	TGTGCCAGCATGAGCTTGAACACTGAAGCTTTCTTT
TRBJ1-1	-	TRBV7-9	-	CASSFAGMNTEAFF	TGTGCCAGCAGCTTTGCAGGGATGAACACTGAAGCTTTCTTT
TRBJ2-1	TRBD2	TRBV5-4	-	CASGSGRSEVEEQFF	TGTGCCAGCGGTAGCGGGAGGTCTGAGGTAGAGGAGCAGTTCTTC
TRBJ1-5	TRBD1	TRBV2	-	CASSEDRGGGQPQHF	TGTGCCAGCAGCGAGGACAGGGGCGGGGGTCAGCCCCAGCATTTT
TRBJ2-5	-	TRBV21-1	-	CARVIAGQYF	TGTGCCAGAGTCATAGCGGGCCAGTACTTC
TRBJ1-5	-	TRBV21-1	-	CASANHRTGTNHGRPQHF	TGTGCCAGCGCAAATCATAGAACAGGAACCAATCACGGTCGGCCCCAGCATTTT
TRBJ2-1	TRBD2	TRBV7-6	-	CASSLGLAGENEQFF	TGTGCCAGCAGCTTAGGGCTAGCGGGAGAGAATGAGCAGTTCTTC
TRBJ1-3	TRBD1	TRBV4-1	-	CASSQATSGTGIVGNTIYF	TGCGCCAGCAGCCAAGCGACCTCCGGGACAGGGATAGTGGGAAACACCATATATTTT
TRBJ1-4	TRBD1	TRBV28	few	CASSPMGTGAGEKLFF	TGTGCCAGCAGTCCGATGGGGACAGGTGCGGGGGAAAAACTGTTTTTT
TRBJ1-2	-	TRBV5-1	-	CASSFSEGGYTF	TGCGCCAGCAGCTTCAGCGAAGGCGGCTACACCTTC
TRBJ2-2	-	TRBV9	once	CASSPRQGAGTGELFF	TGTGCCAGCAGCCCTCGACAGGGTGCGGGGACCGGGGAGCTGTTTTTT
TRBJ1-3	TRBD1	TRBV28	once	CASSLVGQGGNTIYF	TGTGCCAGCAGTTTAGTGGGACAGGGTGGAAACACCATATATTTT
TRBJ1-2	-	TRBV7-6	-	CASSLGDTNYGYTF	TGTGCCAGCAGCTTAGGGGACACGAACTATGGCTACACCTTC
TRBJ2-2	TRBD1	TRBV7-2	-	CASSLYRDSTGELFF	TGTGCCAGCAGCTTATACAGGGACAGTACCGGGGAGCTGTTTTTT
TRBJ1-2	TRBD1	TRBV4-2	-	CASSQGQGMANYGYTF	TGTGCCAGCAGCCAAGGACAGGGAATGGCTAACTATGGCTACACCTTC
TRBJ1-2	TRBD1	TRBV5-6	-	CASNRDREWGYTF	TGTGCCAGCAACCGGGACAGGGAATGGGGCTACACCTTC
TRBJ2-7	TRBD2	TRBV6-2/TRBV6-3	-	CASSYGAAGYEQYF	TGTGCCAGCAGTTACGGGGCAGCGGGGTACGAGCAGTACTTC
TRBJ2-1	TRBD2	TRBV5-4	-	CASSSGTSYNEQFF	TGTGCCAGCAGCTCCGGGACTAGTTACAATGAGCAGTTCTTC
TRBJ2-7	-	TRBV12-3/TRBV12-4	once	CASSLARAYEQYF	TGTGCCAGCAGTTTAGCGCGCGCATACGAGCAGTACTTC
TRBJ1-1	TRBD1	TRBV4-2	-	CASSQPIAGQVGSNTEAFF	TGTGCCAGCAGCCAACCTATTGCGGGACAGGTGGGGTCGAACACTGAAGCTTTCTTT
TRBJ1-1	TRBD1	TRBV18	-	CASSPYPMRQGDTEAFF	TGTGCCAGCTCACCATATCCCATGAGACAGGGTGACACTGAAGCTTTCTTT
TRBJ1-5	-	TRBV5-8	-	CASSPPRNVNQPQHF	TGTGCCAGCAGCCCCCCGAGGAACGTCAATCAGCCCCAGCATTTT
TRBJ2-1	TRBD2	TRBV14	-	CASSQQLAVAEQFF	TGTGCCAGCAGCCAACAACTAGCGGTGGCTGAGCAGTTCTTC
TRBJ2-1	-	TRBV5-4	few	CASSLGAESLQFF	TGTGCCAGCAGCTTGGGGGCTGAGAGCTTGCAGTTCTTC
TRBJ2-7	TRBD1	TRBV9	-	CARRGREFEQYF	TGTGCCCGAAGGGGGCGAGAGTTCGAGCAGTACTTC
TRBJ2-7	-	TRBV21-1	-	CASSRTGGDEQYF	TGTGCCAGCAGCAGAACAGGGGGCGACGAGCAGTACTTC
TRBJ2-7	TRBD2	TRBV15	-	CATSKGLAGPYEQYF	TGTGCCACCAGCAAGGGACTAGCGGGACCCTACGAGCAGTACTTC
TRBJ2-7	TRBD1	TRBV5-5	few	CASSLVWTGTYEQYF	TGTGCCAGCAGCTTGGTTTGGACAGGGACCTACGAGCAGTACTTC
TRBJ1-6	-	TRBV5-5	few	CASSRGGTKGGNSPLHF	TGTGCCAGCAGCCGCGGAGGGACAAAGGGAGGGAATTCACCCCTCCACTTT
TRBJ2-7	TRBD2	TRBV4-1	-	CASSPRTSGLYEQYF	TGCGCCAGCAGCCCCAGGACTAGCGGATTATACGAGCAGTACTTC